The rows below give T cell receptor beta chains drawn from one sample of a study of T cells after posttransplantation cyclophosphamide. This table comes from immunoSEQ multiplex PCR, and its TCRdb copy is limited to in-frame clones, with some not included. The data contain tens of thousands of clones, 80% to 90% of them singletons. The sequencing here drew on PBMCs, taken after allogeneic stem cell transplant with posttransplant cyclophosphamide. Every receptor here comes from a female patient between 25 and 45 years old who received an allogeneic stem cell transplant from an unrelated donor, was CMV-positive, and had no GVHD. Some T cells could come from the graft donor. The CDR3 runs from the conserved cysteine through the conserved F or W. The D gene is left open where the match is weak. Some rows have no size entry. The others give once, few or many, or a class for an expanded clone.

CDR3aa: CASSLTRGSYEQYF
CDR3nt: TGTGCCAGCAGCTTAACCAGGGGATCCTACGAGCAGTACTTC
j_gene: TRBJ2-7
d_gene: NA
abundance: NA
v_gene: TRBV11-1

CDR3aa: CATSRPGTGRGGYTF
CDR3nt: TGTGCCACCAGCAGACCAGGGACAGGGAGAGGCGGCTACACCTTC
j_gene: TRBJ1-2
d_gene: TRBD1
abundance: NA
v_gene: TRBV15

CDR3aa: CASRGTGRAETQYF
CDR3nt: TGTGCCAGCAGGGGGACAGGGAGAGCCGAGACCCAGTACTTC
j_gene: TRBJ2-5
d_gene: TRBD1
abundance: NA
v_gene: TRBV5-6

CDR3aa: CARGQGTDTQYF
CDR3nt: TGTGCCAGGGGACAGGGCACAGATACGCAGTATTTT
j_gene: TRBJ2-3
d_gene: TRBD1
abundance: NA
v_gene: TRBV2

CDR3aa: CASSLFIGAGQYGYTF
CDR3nt: TGTGCCAGCAGCTTATTTATAGGAGCCGGACAGTATGGCTACACCTTC
j_gene: TRBJ1-2
d_gene: NA
abundance: NA
v_gene: TRBV7-8

CDR3aa: CATSEGLADYNEQFF
CDR3nt: TGTGCCACCAGCGAGGGACTAGCGGACTACAATGAGCAGTTCTTC
j_gene: TRBJ2-1
d_gene: TRBD2
abundance: NA
v_gene: TRBV15

CDR3aa: CASSFFRLSSGNTIYF
CDR3nt: TGTGCCAGCAGCTTCTTTAGACTGAGCTCTGGAAACACCATATATTTT
j_gene: TRBJ1-3
d_gene: NA
abundance: few
v_gene: TRBV7-9

CDR3aa: CASSPLGQGLYEQYF
CDR3nt: TGTGCCAGCAGTCCCTTGGGACAGGGACTCTACGAGCAGTACTTC
j_gene: TRBJ2-7
d_gene: TRBD1
abundance: few
v_gene: TRBV6-1

CDR3aa: CASSLDNRDRPEQETQYF
CDR3nt: TGTGCCAGCAGCTTAGATAACCGGGACAGGCCGGAACAAGAGACCCAGTACTTC
j_gene: TRBJ2-5
d_gene: TRBD1
abundance: once
v_gene: TRBV7-8

CDR3aa: CASSHIETEDTEAFF
CDR3nt: TGTGCCAGCAGCCATATAGAAACCGAGGACACTGAAGCTTTCTTT
j_gene: TRBJ1-1
d_gene: NA
abundance: NA
v_gene: TRBV4-2

CDR3aa: CASSPQRGADREYF
CDR3nt: TGTGCCAGCAGCCCTCAGCGGGGGGCGGATCGGGAGTACTTC
j_gene: TRBJ2-5
d_gene: TRBD2
abundance: NA
v_gene: TRBV7-2

CDR3aa: CASSLQSGDSPLHF
CDR3nt: TGTGCCAGCAGCCTCCAGTCCGGGGATTCACCCCTCCACTTT
j_gene: TRBJ1-6
d_gene: NA
abundance: NA
v_gene: TRBV6-5

CDR3aa: CASRGQGDYEQYF
CDR3nt: TGTGCCAGCAGGGGACAAGGGGACTACGAGCAGTACTTC
j_gene: TRBJ2-7
d_gene: NA
abundance: few
v_gene: TRBV7-9

CDR3aa: CASRNLREVEQYF
CDR3nt: TGTGCCAGCAGAAACCTTCGGGAGGTGGAGCAGTACTTC
j_gene: TRBJ2-7
d_gene: TRBD2
abundance: NA
v_gene: TRBV11-2

CDR3aa: CASSLVSYQETQYF
CDR3nt: TGTGCCAGCAGCTTAGTTTCGTACCAAGAGACCCAGTACTTC
j_gene: TRBJ2-5
d_gene: NA
abundance: NA
v_gene: TRBV7-2

CDR3aa: CAISAGEAGNTIYF
CDR3nt: TGTGCCATCAGTGCGGGGGAGGCTGGAAACACCATATATTTT
j_gene: TRBJ1-3
d_gene: NA
abundance: NA
v_gene: TRBV10-3

CDR3aa: CASSQELGGGQYF
CDR3nt: TGTGCCAGCAGCCAAGAGCTGGGCGGGGGGCAGTATTTT
j_gene: TRBJ2-3
d_gene: TRBD2
abundance: NA
v_gene: TRBV14

CDR3aa: CASSIVEGWGAGELFF
CDR3nt: TGTGCCAGTAGTATAGTTGAGGGTTGGGGGGCCGGGGAGCTGTTTTTT
j_gene: TRBJ2-2
d_gene: NA
abundance: once
v_gene: TRBV19

CDR3aa: CASSLASDWDSSSNQPQHF
CDR3nt: TGTGCCAGCAGCTTAGCCTCGGATTGGGACAGCTCTAGCAATCAGCCCCAGCATTTT
j_gene: TRBJ1-5
d_gene: TRBD1
abundance: NA
v_gene: TRBV7-9

CDR3aa: CASSYQGTRLSNTEAFF
CDR3nt: TGCGCCAGCAGTTATCAAGGGACACGGCTTTCGAACACTGAAGCTTTCTTT
j_gene: TRBJ1-1
d_gene: NA
abundance: NA
v_gene: TRBV4-1

CDR3aa: CASSPSPFPSYGYTF
CDR3nt: TGTGCCAGCAGCCCTAGCCCGTTCCCCTCCTATGGCTACACCTTC
j_gene: TRBJ1-2
d_gene: NA
abundance: NA
v_gene: TRBV9

CDR3aa: CSVDRDYEQYF
CDR3nt: TGCAGCGTTGACAGGGACTACGAGCAGTACTTC
j_gene: TRBJ2-7
d_gene: NA
abundance: NA
v_gene: TRBV29-1

CDR3aa: CASSLYRQGAPETQYF
CDR3nt: TGTGCCAGCAGCTTATATCGCCAGGGGGCTCCAGAGACCCAGTACTTC
j_gene: TRBJ2-5
d_gene: TRBD1
abundance: NA
v_gene: TRBV5-6

CDR3aa: CASSGHRSVSSYEQYF
CDR3nt: TGTGCCAGCAGTGGGCACAGGAGCGTTAGCTCCTACGAGCAGTACTTC
j_gene: TRBJ2-7
d_gene: NA
abundance: NA
v_gene: TRBV25-1

CDR3aa: CASEQSGANVLTF
CDR3nt: TGTGCCAGCGAACAATCTGGGGCCAACGTCCTGACTTTC
j_gene: TRBJ2-6
d_gene: NA
abundance: NA
v_gene: TRBV6-1

CDR3aa: CASSPWTGGNTGELFF
CDR3nt: TGCGCCAGCAGCCCCTGGACAGGGGGAAACACCGGGGAGCTGTTTTTT
j_gene: TRBJ2-2
d_gene: TRBD1
abundance: NA
v_gene: TRBV4-3

CDR3aa: CASSFPPGRVTNEQFF
CDR3nt: TGTGCCAGCAGTTTTCCCCCGGGAAGGGTTACAAATGAGCAGTTCTTC
j_gene: TRBJ2-1
d_gene: NA
abundance: NA
v_gene: TRBV28

CDR3aa: CASSFEAWSSGNTIYF
CDR3nt: TGTGCCAGCAGCTTCGAGGCCTGGAGCTCTGGAAACACCATATATTTT
j_gene: TRBJ1-3
d_gene: NA
abundance: NA
v_gene: TRBV11-3

CDR3aa: CASSVGQVAYEQYF
CDR3nt: TGTGCCAGCAGCGTAGGACAGGTCGCCTACGAGCAGTACTTC
j_gene: TRBJ2-7
d_gene: NA
abundance: NA
v_gene: TRBV9

CDR3aa: CASSSGTIYGYTF
CDR3nt: TGTGCCAGCAGCTCCGGGACTATCTATGGCTACACCTTC
j_gene: TRBJ1-2
d_gene: NA
abundance: NA
v_gene: TRBV7-9

CDR3aa: CASTRGTSYNEQFF
CDR3nt: TGTGCCAGCACGCGGGGTACTTCCTACAATGAGCAGTTCTTC
j_gene: TRBJ2-1
d_gene: NA
abundance: NA
v_gene: TRBV28

CDR3aa: CASSLPGVMNTEAFF
CDR3nt: TGCGCCAGCAGCTTGCCGGGAGTCATGAACACTGAAGCTTTCTTT
j_gene: TRBJ1-1
d_gene: NA
abundance: once
v_gene: TRBV5-1

CDR3aa: CASREPGQGFRNTIYF
CDR3nt: TGTGCCAGCAGGGAACCGGGACAGGGGTTTAGAAACACCATATATTTT
j_gene: TRBJ1-3
d_gene: TRBD1
abundance: NA
v_gene: TRBV28

CDR3aa: CASSLAKTTSSYNEQFF
CDR3nt: TGCGCCAGCAGCTTGGCTAAAACTACGAGCTCCTACAATGAGCAGTTCTTC
j_gene: TRBJ2-1
d_gene: NA
abundance: NA
v_gene: TRBV5-1

CDR3aa: CASSPGTSGSTDTQYF
CDR3nt: TGTGCCAGCAGCCCAGGGACTAGCGGTAGCACAGATACGCAGTATTTT
j_gene: TRBJ2-3
d_gene: TRBD2
abundance: once
v_gene: TRBV7-3

CDR3aa: CAIKRGGRQETQYF
CDR3nt: TGTGCCATCAAAAGGGGGGGTCGACAAGAGACCCAGTACTTC
j_gene: TRBJ2-5
d_gene: NA
abundance: NA
v_gene: TRBV28

CDR3aa: CASSQTGTFNEQFF
CDR3nt: TGCGCCAGCAGCCAAACCGGGACATTCAATGAGCAGTTCTTC
j_gene: TRBJ2-1
d_gene: NA
abundance: NA
v_gene: TRBV4-1

CDR3aa: CASSPDAGTDTQYF
CDR3nt: TGTGCCAGCAGCCCTGACGCGGGCACAGATACGCAGTATTTT
j_gene: TRBJ2-3
d_gene: NA
abundance: NA
v_gene: TRBV7-3

CDR3aa: CASSLAAAEYGYTF
CDR3nt: TGTGCCAGCAGCTTAGCAGCGGCCGAGTATGGCTACACCTTC
j_gene: TRBJ1-2
d_gene: NA
abundance: once
v_gene: TRBV7-2

CDR3aa: CASSFYGGANYEQFF
CDR3nt: TGTGCCAGCAGCTTCTACGGGGGGGCAAACTATGAGCAGTTCTTC
j_gene: TRBJ2-1
d_gene: TRBD2
abundance: NA
v_gene: TRBV7-3

CDR3aa: CASRDTGSSYNEQFF
CDR3nt: TGTGCCAGCAGGGATACAGGGTCGTCCTACAATGAGCAGTTCTTC
j_gene: TRBJ2-1
d_gene: NA
abundance: NA
v_gene: TRBV2

CDR3aa: CASSLGRRNTEAFF
CDR3nt: TGTGCCAGCAGCTTAGGACGGAGGAACACTGAAGCTTTCTTT
j_gene: TRBJ1-1
d_gene: NA
abundance: NA
v_gene: TRBV7-2